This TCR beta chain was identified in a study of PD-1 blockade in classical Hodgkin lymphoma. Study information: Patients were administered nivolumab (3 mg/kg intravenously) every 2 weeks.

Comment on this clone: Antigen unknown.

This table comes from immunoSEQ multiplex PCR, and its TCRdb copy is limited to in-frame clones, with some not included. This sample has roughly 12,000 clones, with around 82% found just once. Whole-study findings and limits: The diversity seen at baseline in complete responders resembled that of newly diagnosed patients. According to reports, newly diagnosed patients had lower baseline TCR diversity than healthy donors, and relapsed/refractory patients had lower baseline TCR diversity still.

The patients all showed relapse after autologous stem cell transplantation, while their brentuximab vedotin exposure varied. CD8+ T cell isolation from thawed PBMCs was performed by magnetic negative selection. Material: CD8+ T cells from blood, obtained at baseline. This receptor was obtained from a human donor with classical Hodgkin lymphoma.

CDR3 bases: TGTGCCTGGAGTGTACGCGGACGCACAGATACGCAGTATTTT. The encoded protein is CAWSVRGRTDTQYF. J is TRBJ2-3 and V is TRBV30, with D unclear. Trimming left V 0 bases short and J 1 base short, with 8 bases between. Germline V gives CDR1 GTSNPN, CDR2 SVGIG (reference sequence). This CDR3 region has 14 residues.